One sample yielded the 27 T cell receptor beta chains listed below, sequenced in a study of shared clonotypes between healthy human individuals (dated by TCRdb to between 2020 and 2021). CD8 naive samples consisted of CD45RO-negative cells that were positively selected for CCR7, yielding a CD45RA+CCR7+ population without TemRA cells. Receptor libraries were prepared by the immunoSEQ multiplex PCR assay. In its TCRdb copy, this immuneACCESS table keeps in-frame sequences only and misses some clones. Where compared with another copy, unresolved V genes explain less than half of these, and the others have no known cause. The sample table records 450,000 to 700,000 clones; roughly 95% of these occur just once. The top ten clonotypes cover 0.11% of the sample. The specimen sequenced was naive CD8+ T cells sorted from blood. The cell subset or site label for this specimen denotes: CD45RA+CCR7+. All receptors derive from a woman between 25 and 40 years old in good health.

The CDR3 loop is CASSSFLAGTYEQYF. The CDR3 region has the DNA TGTGCCAGCAGTTCCTTCCTAGCGGGAACCTACGAGCAGTACTTC. The chain has TRBV28 and TRBJ2-7; 9 bases are shared with TRBD2. This CDR3 comprises 15 residues. Losses at the gene ends were 4 bases for V and 2 bases for J; bases not matched to a gene: 6. The germline V gene encodes CDR1 MDHEN and CDR2 SYDVKM.

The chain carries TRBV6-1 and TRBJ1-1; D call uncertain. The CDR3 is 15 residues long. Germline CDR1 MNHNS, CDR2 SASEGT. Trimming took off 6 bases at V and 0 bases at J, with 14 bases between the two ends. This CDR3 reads CASSAIYPMNTEAFF. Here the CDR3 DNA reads TGTGCCAGCAGCGCGATCTATCCTATGAACACTGAAGCTTTCTTT.

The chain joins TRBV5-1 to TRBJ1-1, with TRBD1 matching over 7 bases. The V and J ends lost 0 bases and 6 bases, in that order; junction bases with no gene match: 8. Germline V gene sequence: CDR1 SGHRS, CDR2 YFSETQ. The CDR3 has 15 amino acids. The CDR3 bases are TGCGCCAGCAGCTTGGTCAGGGGGATTGGCGCTGAAGCTTTCTTT. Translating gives CASSLVRGIGAEAFF.

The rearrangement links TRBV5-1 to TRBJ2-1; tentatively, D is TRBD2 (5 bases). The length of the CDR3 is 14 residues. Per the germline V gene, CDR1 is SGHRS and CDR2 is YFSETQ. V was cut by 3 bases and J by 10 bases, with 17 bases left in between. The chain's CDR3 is CASSSLMAGGEQFF. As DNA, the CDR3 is TGCGCCAGCAGCTCCCTGATGGCGGGCGGGGAGCAGTTCTTC.

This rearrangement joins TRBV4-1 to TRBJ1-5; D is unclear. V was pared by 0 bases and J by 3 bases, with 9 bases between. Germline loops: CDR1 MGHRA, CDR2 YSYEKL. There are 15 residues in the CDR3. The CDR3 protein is CASSQEPWDNQPQHF. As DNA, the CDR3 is TGCGCCAGCAGCCAAGAACCGTGGGACAATCAGCCCCAGCATTTT.

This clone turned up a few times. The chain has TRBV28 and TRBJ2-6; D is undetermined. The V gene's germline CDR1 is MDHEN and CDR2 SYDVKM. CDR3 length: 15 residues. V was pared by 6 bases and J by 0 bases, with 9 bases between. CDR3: CASSRLISGANVLTF. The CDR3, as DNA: TGTGCCAGCAGCCGCCTGATCTCTGGGGCCAACGTCCTGACTTTC. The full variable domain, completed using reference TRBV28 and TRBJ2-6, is DVKVTQSSRYLVKRTGEKVFLECVQDMDHENMFWYRQDPGLGLRLIYFSYDVKMKEKGDIPEGYSVSREKKERFSLILESASTNQTSMYLCASSRLISGANVLTFGAGSRLTVL.

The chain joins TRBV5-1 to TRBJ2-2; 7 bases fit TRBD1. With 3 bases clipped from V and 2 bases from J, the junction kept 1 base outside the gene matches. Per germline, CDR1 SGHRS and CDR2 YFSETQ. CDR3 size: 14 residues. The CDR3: CASSWDRNTGELFF. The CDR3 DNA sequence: TGCGCCAGCAGCTGGGACAGAAACACCGGGGAGCTGTTTTTT.

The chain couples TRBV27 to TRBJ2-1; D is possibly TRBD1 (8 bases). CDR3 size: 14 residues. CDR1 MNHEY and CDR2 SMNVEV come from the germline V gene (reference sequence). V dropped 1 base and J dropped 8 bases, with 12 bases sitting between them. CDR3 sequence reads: CASSLYRGRDEQFF. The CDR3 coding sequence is TGTGCCAGCAGTTTATACAGGGGGAGGGATGAGCAGTTCTTC.

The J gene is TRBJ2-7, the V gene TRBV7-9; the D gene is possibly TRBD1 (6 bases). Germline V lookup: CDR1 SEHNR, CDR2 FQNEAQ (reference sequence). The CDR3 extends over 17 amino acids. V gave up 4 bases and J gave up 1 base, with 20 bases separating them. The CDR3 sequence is CASSSPKRNRESYEQYF. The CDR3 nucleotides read TGTGCCAGCAGCTCCCCAAAACGGAACAGGGAGTCCTACGAGCAGTACTTC.

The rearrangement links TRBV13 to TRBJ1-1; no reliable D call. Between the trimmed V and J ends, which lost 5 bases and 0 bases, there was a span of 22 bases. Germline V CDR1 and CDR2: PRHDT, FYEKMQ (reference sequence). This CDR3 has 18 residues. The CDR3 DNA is TGTGCCAGCAGCCCACCTGGGTCTGGGTTTTTGGTGAACACTGAAGCTTTCTTT. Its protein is CASSPPGSGFLVNTEAFF.

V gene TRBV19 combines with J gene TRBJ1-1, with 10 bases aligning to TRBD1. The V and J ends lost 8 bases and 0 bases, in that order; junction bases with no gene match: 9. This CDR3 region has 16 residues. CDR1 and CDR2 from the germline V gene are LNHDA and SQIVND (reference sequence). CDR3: CASETGTGDLNTEAFF. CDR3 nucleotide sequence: TGTGCCAGTGAAACCGGGACAGGGGACTTGAACACTGAAGCTTTCTTT.

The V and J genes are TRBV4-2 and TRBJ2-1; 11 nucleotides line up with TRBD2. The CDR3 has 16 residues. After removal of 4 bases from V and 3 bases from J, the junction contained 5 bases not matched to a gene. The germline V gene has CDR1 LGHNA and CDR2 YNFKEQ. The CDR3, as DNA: TGTGCCAGCAGCCCCCTACTAGCGGGAGACTACAATGAGCAGTTCTTC. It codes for CASSPLLAGDYNEQFF.

The CDR3 DNA follows: TGTGCCAGCAGCTTAGTGGGTACCACCGGGGAGCTGTTTTTT. Its translation: CASSLVGTTGELFF. The J gene is TRBJ2-2, the V gene TRBV5-4; D not certain. Germline V CDR1 and CDR2: SGHNT, YYREEE (reference sequence). This CDR3 spans 14 amino acids. Trimming pared 2 bases from V and 4 bases from J, leaving 9 bases between.

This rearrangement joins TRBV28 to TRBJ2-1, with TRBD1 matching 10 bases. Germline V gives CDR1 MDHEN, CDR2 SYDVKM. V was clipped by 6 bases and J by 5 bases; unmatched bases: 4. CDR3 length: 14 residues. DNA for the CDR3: TGTGCCAGCAGACCGGACAGGGGGAACAATGAGCAGTTCTTC. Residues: CASRPDRGNNEQFF.

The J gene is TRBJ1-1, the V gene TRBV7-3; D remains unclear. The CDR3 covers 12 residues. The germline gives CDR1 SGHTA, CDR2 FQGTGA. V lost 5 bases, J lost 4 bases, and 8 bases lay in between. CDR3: CASSQDGTEAFF. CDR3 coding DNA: TGTGCCAGCAGCCAGGACGGCACTGAAGCTTTCTTT.

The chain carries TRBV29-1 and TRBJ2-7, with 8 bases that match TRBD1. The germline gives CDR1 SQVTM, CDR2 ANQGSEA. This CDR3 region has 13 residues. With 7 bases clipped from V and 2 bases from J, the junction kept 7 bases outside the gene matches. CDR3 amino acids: CSASTGVTYEQYF. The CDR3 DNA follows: TGCAGCGCGTCGACAGGGGTTACCTACGAGCAGTACTTC.

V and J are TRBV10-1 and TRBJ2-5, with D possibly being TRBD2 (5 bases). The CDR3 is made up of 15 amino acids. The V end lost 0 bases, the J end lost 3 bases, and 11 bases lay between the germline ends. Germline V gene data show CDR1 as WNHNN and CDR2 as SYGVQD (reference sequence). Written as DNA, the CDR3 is TGCGCCAGCAGTGAGTCGAGGGCAGCCGAAGAGACCCAGTACTTC. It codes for CASSESRAAEETQYF.

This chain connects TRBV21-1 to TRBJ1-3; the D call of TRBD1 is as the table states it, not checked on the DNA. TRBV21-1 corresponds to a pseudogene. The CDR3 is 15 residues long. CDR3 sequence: CASSKDRGPGNTIYF. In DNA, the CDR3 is TGTGCCAGCAGCAAAGACAGGGGGCCTGGAAACACCATATATTTT.

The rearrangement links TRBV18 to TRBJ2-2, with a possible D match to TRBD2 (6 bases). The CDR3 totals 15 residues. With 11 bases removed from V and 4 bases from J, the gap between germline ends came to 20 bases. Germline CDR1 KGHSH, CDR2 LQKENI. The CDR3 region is CARRARRVVTGELFF. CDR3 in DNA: TGTGCCCGCCGTGCTCGGAGGGTTGTCACCGGGGAGCTGTTTTTT.

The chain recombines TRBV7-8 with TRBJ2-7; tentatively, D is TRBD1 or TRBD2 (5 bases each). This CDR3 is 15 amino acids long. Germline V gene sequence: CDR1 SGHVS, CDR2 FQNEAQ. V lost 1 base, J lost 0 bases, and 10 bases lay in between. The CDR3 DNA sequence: TGTGCCAGCAGCTTAGACCCTGGGGGCTCCTACGAGCAGTACTTC. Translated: CASSLDPGGSYEQYF.

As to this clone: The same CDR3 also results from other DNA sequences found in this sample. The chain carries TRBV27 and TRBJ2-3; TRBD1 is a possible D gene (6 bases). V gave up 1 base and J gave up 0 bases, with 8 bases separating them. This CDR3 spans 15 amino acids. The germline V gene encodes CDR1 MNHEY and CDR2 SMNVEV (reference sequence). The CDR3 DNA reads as TGTGCCAGCAGTTTATTGAGGGGGAGCACAGATACGCAGTATTTT. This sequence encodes CASSLLRGSTDTQYF.

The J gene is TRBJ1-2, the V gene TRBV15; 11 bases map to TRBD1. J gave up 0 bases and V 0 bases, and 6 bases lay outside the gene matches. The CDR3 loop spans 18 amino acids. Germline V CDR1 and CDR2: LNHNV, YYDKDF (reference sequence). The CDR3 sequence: CATSRDRTGGLSNYGYTF. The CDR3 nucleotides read TGTGCCACCAGCAGAGATCGGACAGGGGGCCTGTCTAACTATGGCTACACCTTC.

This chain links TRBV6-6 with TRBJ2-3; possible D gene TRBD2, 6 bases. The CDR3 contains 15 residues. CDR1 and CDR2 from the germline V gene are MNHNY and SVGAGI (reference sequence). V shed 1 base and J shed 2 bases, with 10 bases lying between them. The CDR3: CASSYWRANTDTQYF. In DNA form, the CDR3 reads TGTGCCAGCAGTTACTGGAGGGCTAACACAGATACGCAGTATTTT.

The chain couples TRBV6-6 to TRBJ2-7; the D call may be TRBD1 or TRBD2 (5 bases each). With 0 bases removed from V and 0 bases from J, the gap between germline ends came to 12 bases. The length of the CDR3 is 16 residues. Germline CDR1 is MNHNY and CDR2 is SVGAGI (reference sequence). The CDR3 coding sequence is TGTGCCAGCAGTTACTCGCTCGGGACCACCTCCTACGAGCAGTACTTC. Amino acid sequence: CASSYSLGTTSYEQYF.

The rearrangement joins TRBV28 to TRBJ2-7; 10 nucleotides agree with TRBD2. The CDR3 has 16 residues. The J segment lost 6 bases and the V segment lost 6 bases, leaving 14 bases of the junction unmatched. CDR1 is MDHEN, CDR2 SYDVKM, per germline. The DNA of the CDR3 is TGTGCCAGCAGAAGTTTAGATAGCGGGAGGTCAGTCGAGCAGTACTTC. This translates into CASRSLDSGRSVEQYF.

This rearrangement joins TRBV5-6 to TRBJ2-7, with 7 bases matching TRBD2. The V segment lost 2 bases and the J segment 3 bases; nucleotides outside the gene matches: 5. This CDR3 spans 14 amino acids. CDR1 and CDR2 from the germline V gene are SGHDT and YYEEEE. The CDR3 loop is CASSFASGIYEQYF. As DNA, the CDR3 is TGTGCCAGCAGCTTCGCCAGCGGGATCTACGAGCAGTACTTC.

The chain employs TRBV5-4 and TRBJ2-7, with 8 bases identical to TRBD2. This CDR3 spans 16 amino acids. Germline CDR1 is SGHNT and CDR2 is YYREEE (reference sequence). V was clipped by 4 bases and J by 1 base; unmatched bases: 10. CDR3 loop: CASSLPGLGGSYEQYF. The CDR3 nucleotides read TGTGCCAGCAGCCTCCCGGGACTAGGAGGGTCCTACGAGCAGTACTTC.